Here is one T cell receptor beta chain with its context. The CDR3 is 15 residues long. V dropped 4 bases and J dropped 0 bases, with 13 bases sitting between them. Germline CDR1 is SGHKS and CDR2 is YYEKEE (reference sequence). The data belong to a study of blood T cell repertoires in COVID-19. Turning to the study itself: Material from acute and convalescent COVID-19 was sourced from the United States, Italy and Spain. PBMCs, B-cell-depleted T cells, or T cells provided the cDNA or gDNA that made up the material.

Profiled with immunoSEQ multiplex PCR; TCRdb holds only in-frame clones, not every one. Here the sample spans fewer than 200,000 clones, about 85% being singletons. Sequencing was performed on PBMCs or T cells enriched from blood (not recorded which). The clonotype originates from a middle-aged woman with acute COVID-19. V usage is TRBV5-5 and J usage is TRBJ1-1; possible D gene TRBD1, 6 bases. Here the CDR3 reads CASSAPGEMNTEAFF. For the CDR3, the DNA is TGTGCCAGCAGCGCCCCAGGGGAGATGAACACTGAAGCTTTCTTT.